Reported below is one TCR beta chain. For the second PCR, which ran for about 6 to 11 cycles, a sample-barcoded 5' primer and a J-beta primer mix were used. MiXCR, run by TCRdb on the 5' RACE reads, gives a single entry per CDR3 protein. The sample shows 700,000 to 950,000 distinct CDR3 sequences, around 46% of them seen only once. These data are taken from a study of blood T cells in healthy people across ages. CDR1 and CDR2 (germline): DFQATT, SNEGSKA (reference sequence). CDR3 length equals 15 residues. V lost 7 bases to trimming and J lost 0 bases; unmatched junction nucleotides: 8. What was sequenced was blood. The clonotype comes from an older woman in good health. The chain recombines TRBV20-1 with TRBJ2-1; 8 nucleotides align to TRBD2. The CDR3 here is CSVSSGKSSYNEQFF. The DNA of the CDR3 is TGCAGTGTGAGTAGCGGGAAGAGCTCCTACAATGAGCAGTTCTTC.